This TCR beta chain originates from a study of blood T cells in healthy people across ages. The study, taken as a whole, reports: Samples with more naive T cells showed higher observed beta diversity.

V lost 8 bases to trimming and J lost 2 bases; unmatched junction nucleotides: 5. The CDR3 runs to 14 residues. As to this clonotype: Its target is not known.

Primed by a sample-barcoded 5' primer and a J-beta primer mix, a second PCR proceeded for roughly 7 to 11 cycles. With 12 random nucleotides, a template-switch adaptor tagged each individual cDNA molecule. TCRdb recomputed calls from the 5' RACE reads with MiXCR, one row per CDR3 protein. The table lists about 800,000 distinct CDR3 sequences, approximately 25% of them singletons. PBMCs numbering at least 7 million were isolated per sample. The same data also went into a second study, on T cells of mothers and their children. This second study notes: Mother-child pairs who were related displayed a slightly higher overlap than unrelated pairs, a difference that was non-significant.

The rearrangement uses TRBV12-3 or TRBV12-4 and TRBJ1-5, with 8 positions matching TRBD1. Source material: blood. This receptor was identified in a boy between 10 and 17 years old in good health. CDR3 amino acids: CASQGALGNQPQHF. CDR3 nucleotide sequence: TGTGCCAGCCAGGGGGCACTTGGCAATCAGCCCCAGCATTTT.